This T cell receptor beta chain came from a study of blood T cell repertoires in COVID-19 (TCRdb year 2020). Some background on the complete study: Samples covering the acute and convalescent phases of COVID-19 were provided by collaborators in the United States, Italy and Spain. The repertoires were released in a freely available public database meant as a resource for research on the immune response to SARS-CoV-2. Samples came from the ongoing ImmuneRACE study (first 160 participants) plus 1,254 subjects from 6 global collaborators. The prospective study material was composed of cDNA or gDNA derived from T cells, B-cell-depleted T cells, or PBMCs. Sample metadata almost always included a de-identified subject ID, COVID-19 status, age in years and sex. Subjects who had been exposed to COVID-19, were actively infected with it, or had recovered from it provided the deeply sampled blood TCRbeta repertoires that made up the dataset. Where available, HLA class I and class II types were taken from metadata supplied by the sample provider and were not determined by assay-based typing.

Collaborating institutions collected whole blood in K2EDTA tubes following their own protocols. For TCRbeta analysis, collaborator samples were shipped as frozen whole blood, as isolated PBMCs, or as DNA extracted from either sample type. For this clone: What this receptor recognizes is not known. No much larger clone is present one base from it, and per-base qualities are unavailable.

Trimming takes 1 base from V and 0 bases from J, and the germline ends sit 16 bases apart. The CDR3 runs 16 residues from the cysteine to the phenylalanine. This entry keeps only the CDR3 DNA: 48 bases, framed from base 1. Based on the germline V gene, the CDR1 and CDR2 sequences are SQVTM and ANQGSEA. Summary of the overall study and its limitations: How much clinical and demographic metadata was included differed by source and by participant, and the metadata was provided uncurated.

TCRbeta CDR3 regions were amplified from genomic DNA using the immunoSEQ Assay, a bias-controlled multiplex PCR. For the original study's pipeline: The number of nucleated cells in each sample was estimated by amplification of reference gene primers within the assay. To quantify the absolute abundance of each unique TCRbeta CDR3 rearrangement, sequence reads were collapsed and filtered. For each sample, productive Simpson clonality was calculated as the square root of Simpson's diversity index over productive rearrangements. The source is immuneACCESS, and TCRdb retained only in-frame sequences with V and J called. Part of the clones is not carried over; for the studies checked, unresolved V genes explain less than half of this, and the remainder is unexplained. V and J calls plus clone size are reproduced from that table; the DNA served to infer D and trimming. Counted in this sample were approximately 250,000 clones; approximately 86% of them appeared once. The ten largest clones capture roughly 2% of the sample.

This receptor was identified in a man aged 25 to 45 with active or convalescent COVID-19. Recombination linked TRBV29-1 to TRBJ2-7; the D gene is perhaps TRBD1, from 6 matching bases. Sequences were obtained from peripheral blood. The DNA sequence follows: TGCAGCGTTGAAGGATTTATTACACAGGGCTCCTACGAGCAGTACTTC. This is translated as CSVEGFITQGSYEQYF.